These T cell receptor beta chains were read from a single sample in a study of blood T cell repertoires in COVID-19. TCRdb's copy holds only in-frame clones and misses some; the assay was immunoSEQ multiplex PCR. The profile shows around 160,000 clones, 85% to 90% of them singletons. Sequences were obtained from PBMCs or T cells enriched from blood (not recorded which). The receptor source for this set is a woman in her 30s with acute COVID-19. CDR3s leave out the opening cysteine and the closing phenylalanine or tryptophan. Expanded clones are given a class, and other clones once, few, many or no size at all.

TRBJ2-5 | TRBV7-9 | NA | ASSLGAGMETQY
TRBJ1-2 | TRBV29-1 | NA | SVGQYREKDYGYT
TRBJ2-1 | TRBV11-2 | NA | ASSLTGTSFNEQF
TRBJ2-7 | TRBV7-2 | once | ASRWTGAYEQY
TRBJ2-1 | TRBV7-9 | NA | ASSLAFLAEQF
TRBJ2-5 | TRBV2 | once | ASTSRQTQETQY
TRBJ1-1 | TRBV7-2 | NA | ASSIWDRAEVTEAF
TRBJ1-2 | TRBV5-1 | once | ASSFSGDGYT
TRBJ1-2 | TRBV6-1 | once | ASSSGQGADYGYT
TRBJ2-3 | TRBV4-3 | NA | ASSQDPGTSGFSTDTQY
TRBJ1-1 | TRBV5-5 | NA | ASSLINTEAF
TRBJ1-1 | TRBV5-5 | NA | ASSLEQVLLHTEAF
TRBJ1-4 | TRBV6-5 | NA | ASSEGWGPNEKLF
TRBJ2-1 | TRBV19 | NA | ASSIEGSGASGRIDEQF
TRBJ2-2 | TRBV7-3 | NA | ASSSAAGGTGELF
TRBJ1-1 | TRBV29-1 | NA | SAAGFGRSTEAF
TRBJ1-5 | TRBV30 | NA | AWTNPAGGDQPQH
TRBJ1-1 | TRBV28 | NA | ASSPRTEAF
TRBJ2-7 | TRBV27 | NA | ASSFRQGYRYEQY
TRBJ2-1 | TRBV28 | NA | ASSFVLRGNEQF
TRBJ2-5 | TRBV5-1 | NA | ASSLTSGRAGETQY
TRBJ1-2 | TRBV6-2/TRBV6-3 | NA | ASSDRDRGLYGYT
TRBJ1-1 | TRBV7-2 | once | ASSLMGLQGYTEAF
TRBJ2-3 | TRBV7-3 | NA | ASSHTITSTDTQY
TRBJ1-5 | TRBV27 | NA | ASSNRQGDQPQH
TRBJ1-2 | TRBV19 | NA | ASSIRHRGRDSLNYGYT
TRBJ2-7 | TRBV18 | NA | ASSPQAHEQY
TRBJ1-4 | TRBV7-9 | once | ASSLPGLGTNEKLF
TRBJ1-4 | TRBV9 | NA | ASSVAAGGEKLF
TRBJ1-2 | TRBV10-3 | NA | AISEATQGGYGYT
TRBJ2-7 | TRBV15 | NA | ATSRDIPGFSYEQY
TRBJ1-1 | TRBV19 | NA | ASRADRILNTEAF
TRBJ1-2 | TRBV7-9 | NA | ASSLETGVT
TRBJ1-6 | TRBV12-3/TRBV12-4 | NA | ASREQGDSPLH
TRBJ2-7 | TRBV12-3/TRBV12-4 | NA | ASSLYRGNEQY
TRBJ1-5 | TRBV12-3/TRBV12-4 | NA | ASSPIFGQPQH
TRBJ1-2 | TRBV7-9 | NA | ASSLLGQGNYGYT
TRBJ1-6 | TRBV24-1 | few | ATSESTGTHNSPLH
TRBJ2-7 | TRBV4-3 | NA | ASSQEEGTGSYEQY
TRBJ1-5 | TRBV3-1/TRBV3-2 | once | ASSQATGPSQPQH
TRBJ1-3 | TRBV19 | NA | ASSGWDSTLQTSGNTIY
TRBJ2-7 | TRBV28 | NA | ASSWRGNSYEQY
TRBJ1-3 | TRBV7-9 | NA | ASSSLRGGAGNTIY
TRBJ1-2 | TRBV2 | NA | ASSDGDRAHNYGYT
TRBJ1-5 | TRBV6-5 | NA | ASAQDRSYQPQH
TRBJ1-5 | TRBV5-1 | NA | ASSLAGQGNQPQH
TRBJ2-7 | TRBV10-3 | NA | AIGEGAYEQY
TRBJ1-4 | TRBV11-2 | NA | ASSLGDRDNEKLF
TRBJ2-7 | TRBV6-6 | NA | ASRAPSSYEQY
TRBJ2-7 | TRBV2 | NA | ASRKEREEAYEQY
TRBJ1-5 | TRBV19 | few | ASSGRGYSNQPQH
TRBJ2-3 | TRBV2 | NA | ASTERRTDTQY
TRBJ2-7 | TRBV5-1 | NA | ASSLASGAGGSREQY
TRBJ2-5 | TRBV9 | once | ASSTKDSPGVETQY
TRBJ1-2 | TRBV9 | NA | ASSTRTGEGYGYT
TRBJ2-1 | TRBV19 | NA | ASSRGGSYNEQF
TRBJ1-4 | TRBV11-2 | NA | ASSLDRDTGFRNEKLF
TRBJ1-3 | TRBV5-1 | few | ASSPGALTGNTIY
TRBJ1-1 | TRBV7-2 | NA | ASSLGRTEAF
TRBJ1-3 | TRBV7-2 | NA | ASSLAPGSSGNTIY